This T cell receptor beta chain came from a study of cytomegalovirus exposure and HLA in healthy donors. Study-level findings and limits: The only immune exposure information that was available was CMV serostatus. In vitro experiments confirmed that a few CMV-associated chains were specific for CMV antigens. DRB1 had the most TCR associations and HLA-C the fewest, a later analysis found, with rates varying by HLA locus.

Healthy individuals who donated bone marrow served as the donors. Concerning this clone: Antigen: not known.

Both 60 Vbeta primers and 13 Jbeta primers went into the PCR. This table comes from immunoSEQ multiplex PCR, and its TCRdb copy is limited to in-frame clones, with some not included. This repertoire shows about 150,000 clones, roughly 72% found once; its top ten account for around 2.3%. This sequence originates from a man younger than 40 in good health and CMV-seronegative. Sequences were obtained from PBMCs.

The CDR3 sequence: CASSPGQGGQPQHF. In DNA, the CDR3 is TGTGCCAGCAGCCCCGGACAGGGTGGACAGCCCCAGCATTTT. J is TRBJ1-5 and V is TRBV5-5, with TRBD1 matching over 8 bases. CDR3 length: 14 amino acids. Trimming cost V 4 bases and J 7 bases; bases outside gene matches: 7. Germline V lookup: CDR1 SGHKS, CDR2 YYEKEE (reference sequence).